In this sample, the clone carrying this TCR beta chain turned up a few times. The cDNA 3' end received a ligated oligonucleotide with a UMI. The first PCR ran about 4 cycles with an equimolar RC1.1 and RC1.2 beta primer mix. TCRdb re-derived calls from the UMI-ligation and nested PCR reads in MiXCR, one entry per CDR3 protein. The sample lists about 50,000 distinct CDR3 sequences, around a tenth occurring once. This sample was taken from a study of quantifying T cell responses using KT2 cells. The wider study: Reverse transcription used primers in the TCR alpha and beta constant regions.

Germline lookup yields CDR1 SGHAT and CDR2 FQDESV (reference sequence). V lost 5 bases, J lost 7 bases, and 20 bases lay in between. The CDR3 contains 15 residues. The sequenced material came from PBMCs spiked with cells of the T cell clone KT2. This sequence was found in a human donor. V and J are TRBV11-1 and TRBJ2-5; D is tentatively TRBD1 or TRBD2 (5 bases each). The DNA of the CDR3 is TGTGCCAGCAGCCTAGAAGGGGTCTTCGCGGGGACCCAGTACTTC. Translating gives CASSLEGVFAGTQYF.